This entry lists 19 T cell receptor beta chains sequenced from one sample in a study of T cells expressing NK-cell markers. Reanalyzing the 5' RACE reads, TCRdb keeps one entry per CDR3 protein, without DNA. This listing includes 550,000 to 600,000 distinct CDR3 sequences. The sequenced sample consisted of blood T cells: a sorted CD56 or NKG2C T cell subset, CD4+ or CD8+ T cells, or bulk PBMC T cells (not recorded which). These receptors all stem from a man aged 18 to 29 in good health.

This chain joins TRBV18 and TRBJ2-3; TCRdb's D gene call, TRBD2, goes unchecked for lack of DNA. The CDR3 covers 18 residues. Germline V lookup: CDR1 KGHSH, CDR2 LQKENI. The CDR3 spells CASSPGQLRAGGTDTQYF.

This chain connects TRBV7-8 to TRBJ1-5; TCRdb proposes TRBD1, but this gene call is untestable without DNA. The germline CDR1 and CDR2 sequences are SGHVS and FQNEAQ. The CDR3 consists of 14 residues. The CDR3 region is CASSPDISGQPQHF.

CDR3 region: CASSPLLQRDTQYF. The chain combines TRBV7-2 with TRBJ2-3. The CDR3 sequence is 14 residues long. Germline CDR1 and CDR2: SGHTA and FQGNSA.

This chain links TRBV20-1 with TRBJ1-1; absent DNA, TCRdb's TRBD1 call cannot be checked. CDR1 and CDR2 (germline): DFQATT, SNEGSKA (reference sequence). The CDR3 is 12 residues long. The CDR3 here is CSAGGEGTEAFF.

V is TRBV7-9 and J is TRBJ1-1; as DNA is missing, the TRBD1 call by TCRdb cannot be tested. This CDR3 contains 16 residues. Looked up from germline, CDR1 is SEHNR and CDR2 is FQNEAQ (reference sequence). This CDR3 reads CASSSQGALPNTEAFF.

The genes are TRBV5-6 and TRBJ1-1; TCRdb calls TRBD1, which cannot be checked without DNA. The germline V gene encodes CDR1 SGHDT and CDR2 YYEEEE. The CDR3 is made up of 14 amino acids. CDR3 region: CASSARDRGTEAFF.

This chain connects TRBV4-3 to TRBJ1-2; the TCRdb D gene call, TRBD1, has no DNA to confirm it. The CDR3 spans 13 residues. Per the germline V gene, CDR1 is LGHNA and CDR2 is YSLEER. The CDR3 loop reads CASSQGWGNGYTF.

The chain employs TRBV4-2 and TRBJ1-2; with no DNA, the TCRdb D assignment of TRBD1 cannot be verified. The CDR3 spans 15 residues. Germline V gene data show CDR1 as LGHNA and CDR2 as YNFKEQ. The CDR3 sequence is CASSQELTGGDGYTF.

The chain is built from TRBV24-1 and TRBJ2-3. The CDR3 consists of 11 residues. Germline values: CDR1 KGHDR, CDR2 SFDVKD. Here the CDR3 reads CATSTDSTQYF.

The chain combines TRBV6-2 or TRBV6-3 with TRBJ2-7; the D gene TCRdb calls, TRBD2, cannot be checked with no DNA. CDR3 length equals 15 residues. From germline, CDR1 is MNHEY and CDR2 SVGEGT. CDR3 residues: CASTLTSGAVGEQYF.

The genes are TRBV7-2 and TRBJ2-3; as DNA is missing, the TRBD1 call by TCRdb cannot be tested. CDR1 and CDR2 (germline): SGHTA, FQGNSA. This CDR3 spans 14 amino acids. CDR3 sequence: CASSPGRITDTQYF.

This chain joins TRBV25-1 and TRBJ2-3; TCRdb selects TRBD1, and the lack of DNA leaves this call unchecked. Looked up from germline, CDR1 is MGHDK and CDR2 is SYGVNS. This CDR3 is built from 12 residues. The CDR3 sequence: CASSATGGLQYF.

The rearrangement joins TRBV3-1 to TRBJ2-1; absent DNA, TCRdb's TRBD1 call cannot be checked. The germline V gene encodes CDR1 LGHDT and CDR2 YNNKEL (reference sequence). This CDR3 is 16 amino acids long. The CDR3 protein is CASSQRWGGGYNEQFF.

V is TRBV12-3 or TRBV12-4 and J is TRBJ2-2. This CDR3 has 14 residues. CDR3 protein: CASSPPGSTGELFF.

V and J are TRBV5-1 and TRBJ2-3; TCRdb indicates TRBD2, and absent DNA this call remains unverified. Germline loops: CDR1 SGHRS, CDR2 YFSETQ. CDR3 length: 16 amino acids. CDR3 sequence reads: CASSRGLAGPPDTQYF.

V gene TRBV5-1 combines with J gene TRBJ2-3; TCRdb's D gene call, TRBD1, goes unchecked for lack of DNA. Germline V gives CDR1 SGHRS, CDR2 YFSETQ. CDR3 length: 15 residues. This chain's CDR3 is CASSEGSVTTDTQYF.

This chain joins TRBV6-2 or TRBV6-3 and TRBJ1-5. This CDR3 is 17 amino acids long. Germline V gives CDR1 MNHEY, CDR2 SVGEGT. The CDR3 sequence: CASSYTLGLNHNQPQHF.

V is TRBV24-1 and J is TRBJ2-2; TCRdb selects TRBD1, and the lack of DNA leaves this call unchecked. The CDR3 totals 16 residues. CDR1 and CDR2 (germline): KGHDR, SFDVKD. This chain's CDR3 is CATSDSGGGDAGELFF.

The chain recombines TRBV10-3 with TRBJ2-1. Germline V gene lookup returns CDR1 ENHRY and CDR2 SYGVKD. This CDR3 has 20 residues. The CDR3 sequence: CAIRRPTNKTLPSSYNEQFF.